The rows below give T cell receptor beta chains drawn from one sample of a study of tumor and adjacent non-tumor tissue in lung cancer. TCRdb fed the multiplex PCR reads into MiXCR, producing one record per CDR3 protein. Of 100,000 or so distinct CDR3 sequences listed, 65% are singletons. Sample: distant non-tumor lung tissue. The receptors originated from a man aged 30-40 years with non-small cell lung cancer. CDR3s include the opening cysteine and the closing phenylalanine or tryptophan. D genes are given only for firm matches. Size is omitted from some rows. Given values are once, few, many or a class for expanded clones.

NA,TRBJ2-1,NA,TRBV6-2/TRBV6-3,TGTGCCAGCAGTTGGGGGGAAGATGAGCAGTTCTTC,CASSWGEDEQFF
NA,TRBJ2-3,NA,TRBV20-1,TGCAGTGCTAGACTCCGAGGAAGGGGCACAGATACGCAATATTTT,CSARLRGRGTDTQYF
TRBD2,TRBJ2-3,NA,TRBV11-2,TGTGCCAGCAGCTCGGGACTTGCGGGAGGATCAGATACGCGGTATTTT,CASSSGLAGGSDTRYF
NA,TRBJ1-1,once,TRBV6-2/TRBV6-3,TGTGCCAGCAGGACGATATGGGAACAAACTGAAGCTTTCTTT,CASRTIWEQTEAFF
NA,TRBJ2-4,NA,TRBV21-1,TGTGCCAGCAGCAAAGCAGGGGGGGCTGACAAAAACATTCAGTACTTC,CASSKAGGADKNIQYF
NA,TRBJ2-1,NA,TRBV20-1,TGCAGTGCTAGAGATTACAGTACCTGTAATGAGCAGTTCTTC,CSARDYSTCNEQFF
TRBD2,TRBJ2-5,once,TRBV12-3/TRBV12-4,TGTGCCAGCAGTTTGGGGACTAGCGGGGTAGTAGAGACCCAGCACTTC,CASSLGTSGVVETQHF
NA,TRBJ1-5,NA,TRBV20-1,TGCAGTGCTATGGGGGTTTCAAATCAGCCCCAATATTTT,CSAMGVSNQPQYF
NA,TRBJ2-3,NA,TRBV11-2,TGTGCCAGCAGCTTAGTGTCTCCCGAGGCGCAAGATACGCATTATTTT,CASSLVSPEAQDTHYF
NA,TRBJ2-7,few,TRBV11-2,TGTACCAGCAGCTTAGGACGCGAGCAGTACTTC,CTSSLGREQYF
NA,TRBJ1-6,NA,TRBV4-1,TGCGCCATCAGCCTGGACGGTACCTATTCACCCCTCCACTTT,CAISLDGTYSPLHF
TRBD2,TRBJ2-1,NA,TRBV4-3,TGCGCCAGCAGCCAGGGGAGGGGCGCCTACATTGAGCAGTTGTTC,CASSQGRGAYIEQLF
TRBD2,TRBJ2-1,NA,TRBV6-1,TGTGCCAGCAGCGAACTCCCGGGACTAGCGGGAGTTCGTAATGATCAGTTCTTC,CASSELPGLAGVRNDQFF
TRBD1,TRBJ2-7,NA,TRBV11-1,TGTGCCAGCAGCCTTACAGGGGACAACTACGAGCAGTATTTC,CASSLTGDNYEQYF
NA,TRBJ2-7,NA,TRBV11-3,TGTACCAGGAGCCGAGGTTCGGGGCCCTCCTACGAGCAGTACTTC,CTRSRGSGPSYEQYF
NA,TRBJ2-1,NA,TRBV6-2/TRBV6-3,TGTGCCAGTAGTTACTCCATTTTTGACAATGGGCAGTTCTTC,CASSYSIFDNGQFF
NA,TRBJ2-6,NA,TRBV30,TGTTCCTGGAGTGTGGGGGCTAGCGGAGTAACCTCTGGGGCCAACGTCCTGACTTTC,CSWSVGASGVTSGANVLTF
NA,TRBJ1-6,many,TRBV4-3,TGCGCCAGCAGCCAAGAATTGGCGGGTTCACCCCTCCACTTT,CASSQELAGSPLHF
NA,TRBJ2-1,NA,TRBV4-3,TGCGTCAGCAGCCAAGATCTCCGGACAAGCACCTACAATGAGCAGTTCTTC,CVSSQDLRTSTYNEQFF
TRBD2,TRBJ2-1,few,TRBV7-9,TGTGCCAGCAGCTTAATGACTAGCGGGATTGAAAATGAGCAGTTCTTC,CASSLMTSGIENEQFF
NA,TRBJ2-1,NA,TRBV11-2,TGTGCCAGCAGCCCATGGGCGAGCACCTACGATGAGCAGTTCTTC,CASSPWASTYDEQFF
NA,TRBJ1-1,once,TRBV10-3,TGTGCCGTCAGTGAGCGGTTGAAGACTGAAGCTTTCTTT,CAVSERLKTEAFF
NA,TRBJ2-2,NA,TRBV12-3/TRBV12-4,TGTGCCAGCAGGGAGACAGCCATCGGGGAGTTGTTTTTT,CASRETAIGELFF
TRBD2,TRBJ2-3,NA,TRBV20-1,TGCGGTGCGGTGGGCGGACTAGTTATAGATATGCAGTATTTT,CGAVGGLVIDMQYF
TRBD2,TRBJ2-1,many,TRBV29-1,TGCAGCACTCGGACTAGCGAGGGGGGCGAGCAGTTCTTC,CSTRTSEGGEQFF
NA,TRBJ2-3,NA,TRBV20-1,TGCAGTGCTCGCCTTCCTAACACAGATACACAGTATTTT,CSARLPNTDTQYF
NA,TRBJ2-1,many,TRBV20-1,TGCAGTGCCCTAGGGCAAATCCCTTCCTCCTACAATGAGCAGTTCTTC,CSALGQIPSSYNEQFF
TRBD1,TRBJ1-6,NA,TRBV11-3,TGTGCCAGCAGCCCTCAGGATGACAGGGGTTATGATTCACCCCTCCACTTT,CASSPQDDRGYDSPLHF
TRBD2,TRBJ2-5,few,TRBV11-2,TGTGCCAGCGGGGCCTTGACTAGCGGGGAGACCCAGTACTTC,CASGALTSGETQYF
TRBD2,TRBJ2-3,many,TRBV29-1,TGCAGCGTTGGGCTAGCGGGGGACGGGGATACGCAGTATTTT,CSVGLAGDGDTQYF
NA,TRBJ2-7,NA,TRBV9,TGTGCCAGCAGCGTCGGGGGCGGGCAACACGAGCAGTACTTC,CASSVGGGQHEQYF
NA,TRBJ1-1,NA,TRBV12-3/TRBV12-4,TGTGCCAGCAGTTCAGTCCCGAACACTGAAGCTTTCTTT,CASSSVPNTEAFF
NA,TRBJ2-3,few,TRBV20-1,TGCAGTGCTGGGCGCCGAGCGCCCGATAGCACAGATACGGAGTATTTT,CSAGRRAPDSTDTEYF
NA,TRBJ1-6,NA,TRBV12-3/TRBV12-4,TGTGCCAGCAGTCCAGATCCGGGTTCCTTTTATAATTCACCCCCCCGCTTT,CASSPDPGSFYNSPPRF
NA,TRBJ1-1,many,TRBV12-3/TRBV12-4,TGTGCCAGCAGTTTAGTGTGGGACACTGAAGCTTTCTTT,CASSLVWDTEAFF
NA,TRBJ1-2,NA,TRBV11-3,TGTGCCAGCGGCTTAGGCGGAGCCGTGGCCTTC,CASGLGGAVAF
NA,TRBJ2-1,few,TRBV7-8,TGTGCCAGCAGCTTTTTCGGGGGCTCTCTAGGTAATGAGCAGTTCTTC,CASSFFGGSLGNEQFF
TRBD1,TRBJ2-2,once,TRBV5-1,TGCGCCAGCAGGTCCGGGACAGCGAACAGCGGGGAGCTGTTTTTT,CASRSGTANSGELFF
NA,TRBJ1-5,few,TRBV11-2,TGTGCCAGCAGCGTCGGCACTTTCAATAAGCCGCAGCATTTT,CASSVGTFNKPQHF
NA,TRBJ2-7,few,TRBV11-2,TGTGCCAGCAGTATCCTCGGGATCAAGTCCTACGAGCAGTACTTC,CASSILGIKSYEQYF
TRBD2,TRBJ2-5,many,TRBV24-1,TGTGCCACCAGTGATAGTAGCGGGCTCCAAGAGACCCAGTACTTC,CATSDSSGLQETQYF
NA,TRBJ2-2,NA,TRBV4-3,TGCGCCAGCAGCCTAGGAGGTCGGACATATCCAGGGGAACTGTTTTTT,CASSLGGRTYPGELFF
NA,TRBJ2-7,NA,TRBV11-3,TGTGCCAGCAGCTACGGGCAGGGAAGTGGGCACGAGCAGTACTTC,CASSYGQGSGHEQYF
NA,TRBJ2-1,NA,TRBV11-2,TGTGCCAACAGCTCCAGCGGACTGGCGGGAAGTGAGCAGTTCTTC,CANSSSGLAGSEQFF
NA,TRBJ2-3,NA,TRBV4-3,TGCGCCAGCAGCCAAGACGGGATCGGGGTTAGCACAGATACACAGTATTTT,CASSQDGIGVSTDTQYF
NA,TRBJ2-7,NA,TRBV6-2/TRBV6-3,TGTGCAAGCAGTTACTCCCGGGATTCCTACGAGCAGTACTTC,CASSYSRDSYEQYF
NA,TRBJ2-7,NA,TRBV29-1,TGCAGCGTTGGAGGTAGCGTGGACTTTCCTTCTTACGAGCAGTACTTC,CSVGGSVDFPSYEQYF
NA,TRBJ2-1,NA,TRBV29-1,TGCAGCGCCCTACGGGCAGACGATGAGCAGATCTTC,CSALRADDEQIF
NA,TRBJ1-4,many,TRBV12-3/TRBV12-4,TGTGCCAGCAGTTTAATGCATGTAGAAGAAAAACTGTTTTTT,CASSLMHVEEKLFF
NA,TRBJ2-5,few,TRBV11-2,TGTACCAGCAGCTTAGGAAGGATGAGGACAGAGACCCAGTACTTC,CTSSLGRMRTETQYF
NA,TRBJ2-3,medium-sized,TRBV11-2,TGTGCCAGCAGCCACGGTGGGGGCGATACGCAGTATTTT,CASSHGGGDTQYF
TRBD2,TRBJ2-1,NA,TRBV29-1,TGCTGCCTTGGAGACGGCGGGGGATGGTATGAGCAGTTCTTC,CCLGDGGGWYEQFF
TRBD2,TRBJ2-1,NA,TRBV20-1,TGCATTGCTAGATATGGCGCTAGCGGGAGTGGGAATGAGCAGTTCTTC,CIARYGASGSGNEQFF
NA,TRBJ1-6,NA,TRBV20-1,TGCAGTGCTATGGCCCAGGGCTTTTCACCCCTCCACTTT,CSAMAQGFSPLHF
NA,TRBJ2-7,once,TRBV11-2,TGTGCCAGCTGCTTAGCTGGAGGGGCCGACGAGCAGTACTTC,CASCLAGGADEQYF
NA,TRBJ1-4,many,TRBV20-1,TGCAGTGCTAGCCGGGGGGGGGAAAAACTGTTTTTT,CSASRGGEKLFF
TRBD2,TRBJ2-2,once,TRBV6-2/TRBV6-3,TGTGCCAGCAGTTACTCGACTAGCTGGGCCGGGGAACTGTTTTTT,CASSYSTSWAGELFF
NA,TRBJ2-2,NA,TRBV12-3/TRBV12-4,TGTGCCAACGGTTTTTCCAGTTCCACCCGGGAGCTGTTTTTT,CANGFSSSTRELFF